What follows describes a single TCR beta chain. Some clones are missing from TCRdb's copy, which holds only in-frame ones; the method was immunoSEQ multiplex PCR. The table lists about 100,000 clones, over 80% of them singletons. CDR1 DFQATT and CDR2 SNEGSKA come from the germline V gene (reference sequence). This CDR3 is built from 13 residues. V was trimmed by 3 bases and J by 1 base, leaving 9 bases between them. The record originates from a study of control samples from healthy donors and cancer patients. The receptor was isolated from a man aged 30 to 45 in good health. The sequencing sample was made of blood. The chain carries TRBV20-1 and TRBJ1-1; the D is unclear. The CDR3 DNA follows: TGCAGTGCTAGTATCCAGTCGAACACTGAAGCTTTCTTT. Protein product: CSASIQSNTEAFF.